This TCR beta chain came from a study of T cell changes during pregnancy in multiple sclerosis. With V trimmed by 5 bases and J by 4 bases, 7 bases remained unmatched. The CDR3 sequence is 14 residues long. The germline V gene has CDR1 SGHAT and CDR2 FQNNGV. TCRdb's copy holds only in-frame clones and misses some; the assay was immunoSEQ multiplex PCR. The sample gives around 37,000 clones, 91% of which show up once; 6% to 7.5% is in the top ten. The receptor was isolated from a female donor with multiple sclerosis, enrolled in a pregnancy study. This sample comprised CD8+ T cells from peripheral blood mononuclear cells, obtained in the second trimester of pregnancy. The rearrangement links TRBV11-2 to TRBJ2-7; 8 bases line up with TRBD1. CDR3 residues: CASSLGQGDYEQYF. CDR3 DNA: TGTGCCAGCAGCCTCGGACAGGGTGATTACGAGCAGTACTTC.